This passage covers 18 T cell receptor beta chains from one sample sequenced in a study of control samples from healthy donors and cancer patients. Profiled with immunoSEQ multiplex PCR; TCRdb holds only in-frame clones, not every one. The sample lists some 150,000 clones; 90% to 95% were seen once. Sequenced material: blood. These receptors all stem from a man aged 40-50 years in good health.

The rearrangement joins TRBV27 to TRBJ1-6; possibly TRBD1 for D (5 bases). Per the germline V gene, CDR1 is MNHEY and CDR2 is SMNVEV (reference sequence). The CDR3 loop spans 15 amino acids. Trimming cost V 5 bases and J 7 bases, with 15 bases left between them. CDR3 DNA sequence: TGTGCCAGCAGTCCCAGACAGTTAGTAAATTCACCCCTCCACTTT. It is translated as CASSPRQLVNSPLHF.

DNA of the CDR3: TGTGCCAGCAGTTTTACGTATGGCTACACCTTC. Encoded protein: CASSFTYGYTF. The chain combines TRBV28 with TRBJ1-2; D not resolved. V lost 3 bases and J lost 5, with 4 bases in between. This CDR3 region has 11 residues. CDR1 is MDHEN and CDR2 is SYDVKM in the germline V gene.

In this sample, this clone turned up once. The chain uses TRBV12-3 or TRBV12-4 and TRBJ2-7, with D possibly being TRBD1 (5 bases). The CDR3 contains 12 residues. V was clipped by 5 bases and J by 4 bases, with 9 bases between them. The CDR3 DNA follows: TGTGCCAGCAGTATGGACATGTACGAGCAGTACTTC. Its translation: CASSMDMYEQYF.

The chain couples TRBV7-8 to TRBJ1-5; D gene unclear. The CDR3 totals 14 residues. The germline CDR1 and CDR2 sequences are SGHVS and FQNEAQ. V was clipped by 5 bases and J by 2 bases, with 10 bases between them. The chain's CDR3 is CASSPGRGNQPQHF. For the CDR3, the DNA is TGTGCCAGCAGCCCGGGGAGGGGCAATCAGCCCCAGCATTTT.

The V gene is TRBV19, the J gene TRBJ2-2; D unresolved. The germline CDR1 and CDR2 sequences are LNHDA and SQIVND (reference sequence). V lost 7 bases and J lost 1, with 10 bases in between. CDR3 length: 14 residues. The DNA of the CDR3 is TGTGCCAGTACAAGCTCCGGGAACACCGGGGAGCTGTTTTTT. This gives the protein CASTSSGNTGELFF.

The V and J genes are TRBV19 and TRBJ2-1; perhaps TRBD1 as D (6 bases). The CDR3 spans 16 residues. The germline CDR1 and CDR2 sequences are LNHDA and SQIVND (reference sequence). Deletions cut 5 bases from V and 4 bases from J, with 18 bases between. The CDR3 DNA is TGTGCCAGTAGTCGGACAGAGTTGATTTGGTACAATGAGCAGTTCTTC. It yields the protein CASSRTELIWYNEQFF.

The chain uses TRBV12-3 or TRBV12-4 and TRBJ2-1, with D tentatively TRBD2 (5 bases). The CDR3 loop spans 12 amino acids. The V end lost 4 bases, the J end lost 15 bases, and 16 bases lay between the germline ends. The CDR3 region has the DNA TGTGCCAGCAGTTCGGCTAGCCCTCTTCGGTTCTTC. This encodes CASSSASPLRFF.

This clone was seen only once. This chain connects TRBV7-2 to TRBJ2-7; D is undetermined. Trimming left V 6 bases short and J 2 bases short, with 2 bases between. Germline assignment: CDR1 SGHTA and CDR2 FQGNSA. The CDR3 loop spans 10 amino acids. CDR3 nucleotides: TGTGCCAGCAGTCCCTACGAGCAGTACTTC. It is translated as CASSPYEQYF.

V and J are TRBV4-3 and TRBJ2-2; maybe TRBD1 (5 bases). Per the germline V gene, CDR1 is LGHNA and CDR2 is YSLEER. V shed 0 bases and J shed 4 bases, with 24 bases lying between them. The CDR3 loop spans 20 amino acids. CDR3 DNA sequence: TGCGCCAGCAGCCAAGAGTCCATCACTCAGGGCTTTTCGGGCACCGGGGAGCTGTTTTTT. This codes for CASSQESITQGFSGTGELFF.

This chain connects TRBV6-4 to TRBJ2-2; no clear D. The CDR3 contains 12 residues. V lost 3 bases and J lost 8, with 7 bases in between. From germline, CDR1 is MRHNA and CDR2 SNTAGT. Here the CDR3 DNA reads TGTGCCAGCAGTGATCGGGCTGGGGAGCTGTTTTTT. Its protein is CASSDRAGELFF.

The chain carries TRBV4-1 and TRBJ1-2; a possible D gene is TRBD1 (6 bases). The CDR3 sequence is 16 residues long. Germline loops: CDR1 MGHRA, CDR2 YSYEKL. Trimming removed 0 bases at V and 6 bases at J, with 17 bases between. The CDR3 spells CASSQDPAGSGDGYTF. The CDR3 nucleotides read TGCGCCAGCAGCCAAGATCCGGCAGGTTCAGGGGATGGCTACACCTTC.

This clone was found once. The chain recombines TRBV27 with TRBJ2-1; TRBD2 is a possible D gene (5 bases). CDR1 and CDR2 from the germline V gene are MNHEY and SMNVEV (reference sequence). V was trimmed by 5 bases and J by 7 bases, leaving 12 bases between them. The CDR3 totals 13 residues. The CDR3 sequence: CASSPNGGNEQFF. The CDR3 region has the DNA TGTGCCAGCAGTCCGAACGGCGGGAATGAGCAGTTCTTC.

The J gene is TRBJ2-2, the V gene TRBV4-3; D remains ambiguous. CDR3 length equals 15 residues. The ends were cut back, 1 base at V and 5 bases at J, with 11 bases in the middle. Per germline, CDR1 LGHNA and CDR2 YSLEER. The CDR3 sequence: CASSQVGDLTGELFF. The CDR3 DNA sequence: TGCGCCAGCAGCCAAGTAGGAGACCTTACCGGGGAGCTGTTTTTT.

This sequence joins TRBV21-1 and TRBJ2-3; TRBD1 reflects the table's D call only, with no check against the DNA. TRBV21-1 is deemed a pseudogene. The CDR3 extends over 15 amino acids. The CDR3 reads CASSNSTGVQDTQYF. CDR3 coding DNA: TGTGCCAGCAGCAACAGTACAGGAGTTCAAGATACGCAGTATTTT.

V gene TRBV18 combines with J gene TRBJ1-1; D possibly corresponds to TRBD1 (5 bases). From germline, CDR1 is KGHSH and CDR2 LQKENI. Trimming left V 8 bases short and J 6 bases short, with 13 bases between. This CDR3 has 12 residues. CDR3 DNA sequence: TGTGCCAGCCACGTGGGAGGGGCTGAAGCTTTCTTT. Protein sequence: CASHVGGAEAFF.

The V gene is TRBV4-1, the J gene TRBJ2-1; the match to TRBD1 covers 9 bases. This CDR3 comprises 14 residues. The V segment lost 2 bases and the J segment 15 bases; nucleotides outside the gene matches: 11. Germline V gives CDR1 MGHRA, CDR2 YSYEKL. Written as DNA, the CDR3 is TGCGCCAGCAGCCAAACCCAGGACAGGGGAGCACGGTTCTTC. Amino acids: CASSQTQDRGARFF.

The chain links TRBV5-1 to TRBJ1-1; no reliable D call. V lost 5 bases, J lost 6 bases, and 20 bases lay in between. The CDR3 loop spans 15 amino acids. Germline lookup yields CDR1 SGHRS and CDR2 YFSETQ. The CDR3 region is CASRLVAGAVAEAFF. Written as DNA, the CDR3 is TGCGCCAGCAGACTTGTTGCGGGTGCGGTGGCTGAAGCTTTCTTT. Looking up the rest from reference TRBV5-1 and TRBJ1-1 gives the full variable domain: KAGVTQTPRYLIKTRGQQVTLSCSPISGHRSVSWYQQTPGQGLQFLFEYFSETQRNKGNFPGRFSGRQFSNSRSEMNVSTLELGDSALYLCASRLVAGAVAEAFFGQGTRLTVV.

The chain couples TRBV5-1 to TRBJ1-1; 7 nucleotides align to TRBD1. The CDR3 extends over 14 amino acids. The germline gives CDR1 SGHRS, CDR2 YFSETQ. The ends lost 4 bases at V and 4 bases at J; junction bases unmatched: 7. The CDR3 DNA reads as TGCGCCAGCAGCGCTCCCGACAGGGCCACTGAAGCTTTCTTT. It codes for CASSAPDRATEAFF.